The 27 T cell receptor beta chains below come from one sample, sequenced in a study of T cell changes during pregnancy in multiple sclerosis. The method was immunoSEQ multiplex PCR; TCRdb's version includes in-frame clones alone and lacks a portion of them. The table includes 75,000 to 100,000 clones, just over 90% detected once. The material sequenced was peripheral blood, taken after pregnancy. These receptors all come from a female donor in good health, enrolled as a control in a pregnancy study.

Here the CDR3 DNA reads TGTGCCAGCAGTGAATTCGACAGGGGGAAGCCCCCCGGGGAGCTGTTTTTT. Translation gives CASSEFDRGKPPGELFF. The gene calls are TRBV6-1 and TRBJ2-2; 9 bases are shared with TRBD1. This CDR3 is 17 amino acids long. Per germline, CDR1 MNHNS and CDR2 SASEGT. Trimming at V came to 2 bases and at J to 6 bases, leaving 10 bases not matched to a gene.

This clone appeared a few times. In DNA form, the CDR3 reads TGTGCCAGCACGCAGGGGGCGAATCAGCCCCAGCATTTT. Translating gives CASTQGANQPQHF. V and J are TRBV6-5 and TRBJ1-5, with 8 bases lining up with TRBD1. The ends lost 7 bases at V and 4 bases at J; junction bases unmatched: 3. This CDR3 spans 13 amino acids. The germline V gene has CDR1 MNHEY and CDR2 SVGAGI.

V and J are TRBV30 and TRBJ1-5; D ambiguous. Looked up from germline, CDR1 is GTSNPN and CDR2 is SVGIG (reference sequence). Trimming cost V 1 base and J 4 bases, with 5 bases left between them. This CDR3 is 12 amino acids long. CDR3 in amino acids: CAWSGRNQPQHF. The CDR3 DNA follows: TGTGCCTGGAGTGGCCGGAATCAGCCCCAGCATTTT.

V usage is TRBV28 and J usage is TRBJ2-2; TRBD2 matches at 7 bases. Germline V CDR1 and CDR2: MDHEN, SYDVKM. Trimming cost V 6 bases and J 6 bases; bases outside gene matches: 16. The CDR3 runs to 17 residues. DNA for the CDR3: TGTGCCAGCAGGCCAGGTGGGGGGGGACTCTCTGCCGGGGAGCTGTTTTTT. Amino acid sequence: CASRPGGGGLSAGELFF.

The rearrangement uses TRBV29-1 and TRBJ1-2; TRBD1 aligns across 10 bases. Trimming cost V 8 bases and J 7 bases; bases outside gene matches: 10. Germline CDR1 SQVTM, CDR2 ANQGSEA. This CDR3 is built from 13 residues. CDR3 DNA: TGCAGCACCTGGACAGGGGGAATCAGTGGCTACACCTTC. Amino acid sequence: CSTWTGGISGYTF.

The V and J genes are TRBV10-3 and TRBJ2-3; perhaps TRBD2 as D (6 bases). CDR3 size: 14 residues. CDR1 ENHRY and CDR2 SYGVKD come from the germline V gene. V dropped 3 bases and J dropped 1 base, with 8 bases sitting between them. The CDR3 bases are TGTGCCATCAGTGATGGCGGGGGCACAGATACGCAGTATTTT. It translates to CAISDGGGTDTQYF.

The chain uses TRBV7-9 and TRBJ1-1; D may be TRBD1 (5 bases). Looked up from germline, CDR1 is SEHNR and CDR2 is FQNEAQ (reference sequence). CDR3 length: 17 residues. Trimming took 5 bases from V and 2 from J, leaving 21 bases between them. CDR3 loop: CASSPPRRGGTNTEAFF. CDR3 nucleotides: TGTGCCAGCAGCCCACCCCGGAGGGGCGGAACAAACACTGAAGCTTTCTTT.

This chain uses TRBV28 with TRBJ2-7; 7 bases map to TRBD1. This CDR3 contains 14 residues. With 7 bases clipped from V and 3 bases from J, the junction kept 9 bases outside the gene matches. Germline V CDR1 and CDR2: MDHEN, SYDVKM. CDR3 coding DNA: TGTGCCAGCACCAAAACAGGGGAAATCTACGAGCAGTACTTC. It is translated as CASTKTGEIYEQYF. Combining the CDR3 with reference TRBV28 and TRBJ2-7 gives the whole variable domain DVKVTQSSRYLVKRTGEKVFLECVQDMDHENMFWYRQDPGLGLRLIYFSYDVKMKEKGDIPEGYSVSREKKERFSLILESASTNQTSMYLCASTKTGEIYEQYFGPGTRLTVT.

The chain recombines TRBV5-1 with TRBJ2-1, with 11 bases that match TRBD2. Losses at the gene ends were 3 bases for V and 1 base for J; bases not matched to a gene: 15. Germline V gene lookup returns CDR1 SGHRS and CDR2 YFSETQ. The CDR3 is made up of 20 amino acids. Here the CDR3 DNA reads TGCGCCAGCAGCTCCCAAAAAAACCAACTAGCGGGAGAGTCCTACAATGAGCAGTTCTTC. The encoded protein is CASSSQKNQLAGESYNEQFF.

V is TRBV15 and J is TRBJ1-6; D unclear. Germline CDR1 reads LNHNV; CDR2 reads YYDKDF (reference sequence). The CDR3 runs to 16 residues. The V gene lost 0 bases and the J gene lost 7 bases, with 13 bases spanning the gap. CDR3 bases: TGTGCCACCAGCAGAGATCCAGGTTCTGGAAATTCACCCCTCCACTTT. It codes for CATSRDPGSGNSPLHF.

V gene TRBV5-1 combines with J gene TRBJ1-1; 7 bases are shared with TRBD1. V was clipped by 4 bases and J by 0 bases; unmatched bases: 12. Germline V gives CDR1 SGHRS, CDR2 YFSETQ. This CDR3 contains 17 residues. In nucleotides, the CDR3 is TGCGCCAGCAGCCTTCCTCCGGGACAGCCCATGAACACTGAAGCTTTCTTT. Translated: CASSLPPGQPMNTEAFF.

In this sample, this clone turned up a few times. The chain combines TRBV25-1 with TRBJ1-1; D unclear. The CDR3 runs to 13 residues. Germline-derived CDR1 and CDR2 are MGHDK and SYGVNS. The V end lost 2 bases, the J end lost 0 bases, and 4 bases lay between the germline ends. CDR3 in DNA: TGTGCCAGCAGTGAAACACTGAACACTGAAGCTTTCTTT. The encoded protein is CASSETLNTEAFF.

The rearrangement joins TRBV7-2 to TRBJ2-2; TRBD2 aligns across 9 bases. The V segment lost 5 bases and the J segment 5 bases; nucleotides outside the gene matches: 6. The CDR3 spans 15 residues. Germline-derived CDR1 and CDR2 are SGHTA and FQGNSA. CDR3 sequence reads: CASSPSSGITGELFF. CDR3 bases: TGTGCCAGCAGCCCTTCTAGCGGGATAACCGGGGAGCTGTTTTTT.

The J gene is TRBJ2-1, the V gene TRBV28; TRBD2 agrees at 7 bases. V lost 5 bases and J lost 4; bases outside the gene matches: 5. Per germline, CDR1 MDHEN and CDR2 SYDVKM. The CDR3 is 14 amino acids. CDR3 protein: CASSGRDYYNEQFF. In nucleotides, the CDR3 is TGTGCCAGCAGTGGCCGGGACTATTACAATGAGCAGTTCTTC.

V gene TRBV9 combines with J gene TRBJ2-3; tentatively, D is TRBD1 (6 bases). CDR1 and CDR2 from the germline V gene are SGDLS and YYNGEE. Trimming left V 0 bases short and J 1 base short, with 9 bases between. The CDR3 has 15 amino acids. CDR3 loop: CASSVGGGGTDTQYF. CDR3 DNA sequence: TGTGCCAGCAGCGTAGGAGGGGGAGGCACAGATACGCAGTATTTT.

The V and J genes are TRBV4-1 and TRBJ2-2, with TRBD1 as a possible D gene (6 bases). The ends were cut back, 0 bases at V and 2 bases at J, with 10 bases in the middle. Germline V gives CDR1 MGHRA, CDR2 YSYEKL. The CDR3 spans 16 residues. This CDR3 reads CASSQEQGKNTGELFF. The CDR3 region has the DNA TGCGCCAGCAGCCAAGAGCAGGGGAAAAACACCGGGGAGCTGTTTTTT.

The chain uses TRBV19 and TRBJ2-7; 7 bases are shared with TRBD2. Germline V gives CDR1 LNHDA, CDR2 SQIVND (reference sequence). This CDR3 is 15 amino acids long. V shed 1 base and J 5 bases; nucleotides not matched to a gene: 8. The CDR3 is CASSIVGGSFNEQYF. CDR3 nucleotide sequence: TGTGCCAGTAGTATAGTCGGGGGGAGCTTTAACGAGCAGTACTTC.

The V and J genes are TRBV2 and TRBJ2-7; 10 positions agree with TRBD1. J gave up 4 bases and V 4 bases, and 13 bases lay outside the gene matches. The V gene's germline CDR1 is SNHLY and CDR2 FYNNEI. This CDR3 is built from 17 residues. DNA of the CDR3: TGTGCCAGCAGTGGACACTCCGGGACAGGGGTCGGTTACGAGCAGTACTTC. This gives the protein CASSGHSGTGVGYEQYF.

The J gene is TRBJ2-3, the V gene TRBV14; 11 bases agree with TRBD2. The length of the CDR3 is 18 residues. Germline V gene sequence: CDR1 SGHDN, CDR2 FVKESK. The junction had 8 bases not matched to a gene; V was cut back by 0 bases and J by 3 bases. Here the CDR3 DNA reads TGTGCCAGCAGCCAAGAGAGCTCACTAGCGGGAGTGACAGATACGCAGTATTTT. It encodes CASSQESSLAGVTDTQYF.

The chain carries TRBV7-8 and TRBJ2-1; 11 nucleotides match TRBD2. V was clipped by 5 bases and J by 8 bases; unmatched bases: 8. CDR3 length: 15 residues. CDR1 and CDR2 (germline): SGHVS, FQNEAQ. The CDR3 nucleotides are TGTGCCAGCAGCCCAATAGCGGGAGGGCTTTATGAGCAGTTCTTC. Amino acid sequence: CASSPIAGGLYEQFF.

V is TRBV7-8 and J is TRBJ2-5; 7 nucleotides line up with TRBD1. With V trimmed by 1 base and J by 2 bases, 4 bases remained unmatched. There are 15 residues in the CDR3. Germline loops: CDR1 SGHVS, CDR2 FQNEAQ. The DNA of the CDR3 is TGTGCCAGCAGCTTAGGGGACAGTCGGCAAGAGACCCAGTACTTC. Translating gives CASSLGDSRQETQYF.

The rearrangement uses TRBV7-2 and TRBJ1-2; D remains unclear. The V end lost 3 bases, the J end lost 7 bases, and 6 bases lay between the germline ends. Germline CDR1 reads SGHTA; CDR2 reads FQGNSA. This CDR3 region has 11 residues. The CDR3 loop is CASSLRSGYTF. The CDR3 DNA reads TGTGCCAGCAGCTTGAGGAGTGGCTACACCTTC.

The chain uses TRBV6-1 and TRBJ2-5; 7 positions agree with TRBD2. After removal of 1 base from V and 2 bases from J, the junction contained 4 bases not matched to a gene. The CDR3 loop spans 15 amino acids. The germline V gene encodes CDR1 MNHNS and CDR2 SASEGT. CDR3 in amino acids: CASSEEALAQETQYF. The CDR3 DNA reads TGTGCCAGCAGTGAAGAAGCACTAGCGCAAGAGACCCAGTACTTC.

CDR3 loop: CASSQGRDRGNTIYF. The CDR3, as DNA: TGTGCCAGCAGCCAGGGACGGGACAGGGGGAACACCATATATTTT. The chain is built from TRBV6-5 and TRBJ1-3; 11 bases line up with TRBD1. V trimming: 6 bases; J trimming: 7 bases; junction bases outside the gene matches: 8. This CDR3 is 15 amino acids long. Germline V gene sequence: CDR1 MNHEY, CDR2 SVGAGI.

The V call is TRBV5-8, the J call TRBJ2-7, with a tentative D call TRBD1 (5 bases). This CDR3 region has 16 residues. The ends were cut back, 4 bases at V and 1 base at J, with 18 bases in the middle. Germline V CDR1 and CDR2: SGHTS, YDEGEE. The CDR3 sequence: CASSLGQGITSYEQYF. The CDR3, as DNA: TGTGCCAGCAGCCTAGGGCAGGGTATAACTTCCTACGAGCAGTACTTC.

This sequence joins TRBV5-4 and TRBJ1-2; TRBD1 agrees at 10 bases. The CDR3 is 16 residues long. Germline values: CDR1 SGHNT, CDR2 YYREEE (reference sequence). The trim removed 3 bases at V and 6 bases at J, leaving 11 bases unmatched. The CDR3 loop is CASSSGPGQGTDGYTF. In DNA, the CDR3 is TGTGCCAGCAGCTCGGGGCCGGGACAGGGGACCGATGGCTACACCTTC. Full variable domain (missing parts from reference TRBV5-4 and TRBJ1-2): ETGVTQSPTHLIKTRGQQVTLRCSSQSGHNTVSWYQQALGQGPQFIFQYYREEENGRGNFPPRFSGLQFPNYSSELNVNALELDDSALYLCASSSGPGQGTDGYTFGSGTRLTVV.

This clone came up once. The chain uses TRBV12-5 and TRBJ2-5; 7 bases are a match to TRBD1. V trimming: 5 bases; J trimming: 4 bases; junction bases outside the gene matches: 4. Germline CDR1 reads LGHNT; CDR2 reads FRNRAP. This CDR3 has 13 amino acids. The CDR3, as DNA: TGTGCTAGTGGTCCGACAGGGTCAGAGACCCAGTACTTC. It yields the protein CASGPTGSETQYF.